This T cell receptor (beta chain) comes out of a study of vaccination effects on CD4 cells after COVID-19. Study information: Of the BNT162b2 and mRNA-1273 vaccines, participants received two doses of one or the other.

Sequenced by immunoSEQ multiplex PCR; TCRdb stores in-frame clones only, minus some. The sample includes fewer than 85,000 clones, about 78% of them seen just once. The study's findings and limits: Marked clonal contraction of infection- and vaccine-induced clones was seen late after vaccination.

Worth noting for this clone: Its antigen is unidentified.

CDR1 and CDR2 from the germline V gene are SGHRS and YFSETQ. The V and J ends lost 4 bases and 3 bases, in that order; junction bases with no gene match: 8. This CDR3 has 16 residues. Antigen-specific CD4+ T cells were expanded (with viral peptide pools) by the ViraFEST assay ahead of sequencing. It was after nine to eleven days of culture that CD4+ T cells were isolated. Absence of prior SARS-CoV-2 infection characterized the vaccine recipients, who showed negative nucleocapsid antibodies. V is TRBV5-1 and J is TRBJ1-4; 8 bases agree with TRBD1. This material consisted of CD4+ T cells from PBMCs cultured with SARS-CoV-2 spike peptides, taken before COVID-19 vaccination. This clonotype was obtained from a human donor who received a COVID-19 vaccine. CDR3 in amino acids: CASSLGQASSNEKLFF. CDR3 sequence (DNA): TGCGCCAGCAGCCTGGGACAGGCCAGTTCTAATGAAAAACTGTTTTTT.